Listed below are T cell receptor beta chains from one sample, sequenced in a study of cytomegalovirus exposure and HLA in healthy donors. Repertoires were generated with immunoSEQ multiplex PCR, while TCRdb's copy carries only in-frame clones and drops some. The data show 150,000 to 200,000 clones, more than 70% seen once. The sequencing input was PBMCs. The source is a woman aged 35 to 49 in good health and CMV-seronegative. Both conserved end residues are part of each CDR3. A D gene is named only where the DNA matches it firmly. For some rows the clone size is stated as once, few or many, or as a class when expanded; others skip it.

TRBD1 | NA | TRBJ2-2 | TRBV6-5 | CASSYSTRGLTGELFF | TGTGCCAGCAGTTACTCGACCAGGGGGCTCACCGGGGAGCTGTTTTTT
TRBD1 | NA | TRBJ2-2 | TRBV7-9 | CASSTGQGGSLSTGELFF | TGTGCCAGCAGCACTGGACAGGGAGGAAGTTTGAGCACCGGGGAGCTGTTTTTT
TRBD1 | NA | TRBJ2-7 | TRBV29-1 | CSVGTGAYEQYF | TGCAGCGTTGGGACAGGGGCCTACGAGCAGTACTTC
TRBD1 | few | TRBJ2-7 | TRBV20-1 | CSALQGLEQYF | TGCAGTGCGTTACAGGGGCTCGAGCAGTACTTC
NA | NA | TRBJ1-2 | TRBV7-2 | CASSLEVGQTKF | TGTGCCAGCAGCTTAGAGGTTGGACAGACCAAATTC
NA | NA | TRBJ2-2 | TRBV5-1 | CASSPLPGELFF | TGCGCCAGCAGCCCCCTCCCCGGGGAGCTGTTTTTT
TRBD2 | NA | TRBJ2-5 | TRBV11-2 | CASSTDGTSGRETQYF | TGTGCCAGCAGCACAGATGGGACTAGCGGGAGGGAGACCCAGTACTTC
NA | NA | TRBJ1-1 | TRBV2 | CASQGGGRNTEAFF | TGTGCCAGCCAAGGCGGCGGAAGAAACACTGAAGCTTTCTTT
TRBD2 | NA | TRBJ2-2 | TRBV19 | CASSSSGRAGGGELFF | TGTGCCAGTAGTTCCAGCGGGAGGGCCGGGGGCGGGGAGCTGTTTTTT
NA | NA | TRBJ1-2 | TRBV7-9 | CASSHGTPGMSIYGYTF | TGTGCCAGCAGCCACGGGACACCTGGGATGTCTATCTATGGCTACACCTTC
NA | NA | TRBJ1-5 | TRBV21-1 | CASSKNPPDRRQLNQPQHF | TGTGCCAGCAGCAAAAACCCCCCGGACAGGCGCCAGCTTAATCAGCCCCAGCATTTT
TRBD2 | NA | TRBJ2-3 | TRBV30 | CAWTSGTPTDTQYF | TGTGCCTGGACTAGCGGGACCCCCACAGATACGCAGTATTTT
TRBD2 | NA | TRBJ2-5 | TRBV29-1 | CSALGRGGETQYF | TGCAGCGCCCTAGGGCGGGGGGGGGAGACCCAGTACTTC
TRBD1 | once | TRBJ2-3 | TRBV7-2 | CASSFRTGSTDTQYF | TGTGCCAGCAGCTTTAGGACAGGGAGCACAGATACGCAGTATTTT
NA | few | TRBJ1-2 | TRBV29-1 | CSVTASWDWRYGYTF | TGCAGCGTTACGGCCAGCTGGGACTGGCGTTATGGCTACACCTTC
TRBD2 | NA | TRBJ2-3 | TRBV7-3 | CASSLGKRDADTQYF | TGTGCCAGCAGCCTCGGGAAGCGGGATGCAGATACGCAGTATTTT
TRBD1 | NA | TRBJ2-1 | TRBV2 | CASIPTDRERNEQFF | TGTGCCAGCATTCCCACCGACAGGGAGCGCAATGAGCAGTTCTTC
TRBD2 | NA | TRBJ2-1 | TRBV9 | CASSKLAGLYNEQFF | TGTGCCAGCAGCAAACTAGCGGGGCTCTACAATGAGCAGTTCTTC
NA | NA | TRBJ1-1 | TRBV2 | CASSEGRGITEAFF | TGTGCCAGCAGTGAAGGCAGGGGAATCACTGAAGCTTTCTTT
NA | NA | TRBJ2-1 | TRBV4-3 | CASSPWGQGEYNEQFF | TGCGCCAGCAGTCCCTGGGGTCAGGGTGAATACAATGAGCAGTTCTTC
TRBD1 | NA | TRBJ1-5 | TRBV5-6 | CASSPRDRHQPQHF | TGTGCCAGCAGCCCCCGGGACAGACATCAGCCCCAGCATTTT
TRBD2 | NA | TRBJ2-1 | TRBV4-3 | CASSQDWGGRREVRNEQFF | TGCGCCAGCAGCCAAGATTGGGGGGGGAGGCGGGAGGTCAGGAATGAGCAGTTCTTC
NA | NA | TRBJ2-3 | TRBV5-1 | CASSLGAGDTDTQYF | TGCGCCAGCAGCTTGGGGGCAGGGGATACAGATACGCAGTATTTT
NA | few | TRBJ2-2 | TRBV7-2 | CASSSRRGENTGELFF | TGTGCCAGCAGCTCCCGTCGGGGAGAGAACACCGGGGAGCTGTTTTTT
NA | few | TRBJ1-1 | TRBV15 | CATSNLAITEAFF | TGTGCCACCAGCAATCTGGCAATCACTGAAGCTTTCTTT
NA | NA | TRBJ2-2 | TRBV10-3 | CATQNRAGDGELFF | TGTGCCACCCAAAACAGGGCGGGGGACGGGGAGCTGTTTTTT
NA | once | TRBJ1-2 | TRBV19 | CASSITGLGGYTF | TGTGCCAGTAGTATAACAGGGCTCGGTGGCTACACCTTC
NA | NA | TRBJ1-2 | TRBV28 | CASSSSYGYTF | TGTGCCAGCAGTTCTAGCTATGGCTACACCTTC
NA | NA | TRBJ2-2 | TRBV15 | CATSREGHGELFF | TGTGCCACCAGCAGAGAGGGGCACGGGGAGCTGTTTTTT
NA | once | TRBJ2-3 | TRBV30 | CAWSTGDTQYF | TGTGCCTGGAGTACAGGGGATACGCAGTATTTT
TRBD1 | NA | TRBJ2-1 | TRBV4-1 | CASSRGEGASSYNEQFF | TGCGCCAGCAGCCGAGGAGAGGGGGCCTCCTCCTACAATGAGCAGTTCTTC
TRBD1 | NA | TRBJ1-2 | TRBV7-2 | CASSLGLSTGAGYTF | TGTGCCAGCAGCTTAGGCCTATCGACAGGGGCTGGCTACACCTTC
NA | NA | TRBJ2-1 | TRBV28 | CASSSPLQQFF | TGTGCCAGCAGTTCCCCCCTTCAGCAGTTCTTC
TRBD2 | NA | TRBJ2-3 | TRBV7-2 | CASSLVAGGTDTQYF | TGTGCCAGCAGCTTAGTAGCGGGGGGCACAGATACGCAGTATTTT
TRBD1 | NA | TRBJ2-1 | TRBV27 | CASSRQGLSYNEQFF | TGTGCCAGCAGCCGACAGGGCCTCTCCTACAATGAGCAGTTCTTC
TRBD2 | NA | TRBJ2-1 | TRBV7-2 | CASSLGGSGGNHNEQFF | TGTGCCAGCAGCTTAGGCGGGAGTGGCGGGAACCACAATGAGCAGTTCTTC
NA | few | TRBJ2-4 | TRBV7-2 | CASSLVAAPREAGGQYF | TGTGCCAGCAGCCTGGTTGCGGCCCCGAGAGAGGCCGGCGGGCAGTACTTC
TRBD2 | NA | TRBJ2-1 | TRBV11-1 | CASSLASGLAGGGQFF | TGTGCCAGCAGCTTAGCGTCGGGCCTAGCGGGAGGTGGGCAGTTCTTC
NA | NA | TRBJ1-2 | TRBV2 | CASSRSYGYTF | TGTGCCAGCAGTAGGAGCTATGGCTACACCTTC
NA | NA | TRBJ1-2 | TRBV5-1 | CASSDTGPVSGDGYTF | TGCGCCAGCAGCGATACAGGGCCCGTTTCGGGTGATGGCTACACCTTC
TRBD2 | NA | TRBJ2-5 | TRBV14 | CASSRKLAGGMETQYF | TGTGCCAGCAGCCGAAAACTAGCGGGAGGGATGGAGACCCAGTACTTC
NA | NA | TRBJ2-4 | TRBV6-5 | CASSYSAQGNIQYF | TGTGCCAGCAGTTACTCTGCCCAGGGAAACATTCAGTACTTC
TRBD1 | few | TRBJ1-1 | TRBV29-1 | CSAGGGQSEAFF | TGCAGCGCGGGGGGGGGACAGTCTGAAGCTTTCTTT
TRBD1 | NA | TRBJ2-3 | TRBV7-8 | CASSLKGARTDTQYF | TGTGCCAGCAGCTTGAAGGGGGCTCGGACAGATACGCAGTATTTT
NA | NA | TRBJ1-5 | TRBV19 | CASTLTGNSNQPQHF | TGTGCCAGTACCTTGACAGGTAATAGCAATCAGCCCCAGCATTTT
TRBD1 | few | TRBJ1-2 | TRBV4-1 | CASSQGQGPIGNGYTF | TGCGCCAGCAGCCAGGGACAGGGTCCAATCGGGAATGGCTACACCTTC
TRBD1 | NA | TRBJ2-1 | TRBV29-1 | CSVGQGMVYEQFF | TGCAGCGTCGGACAGGGTATGGTCTATGAGCAGTTCTTC
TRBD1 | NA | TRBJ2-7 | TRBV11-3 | CASTPRQGPSSYEQYF | TGTGCCAGCACCCCACGACAGGGGCCAAGCTCCTACGAGCAGTACTTC
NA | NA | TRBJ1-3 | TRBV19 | CASSITRPGVRGNTIYF | TGTGCCAGTAGTATAACCCGCCCCGGGGTGAGGGGAAACACCATATATTTT
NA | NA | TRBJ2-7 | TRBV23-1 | CASSQREQGLPYEQYF | TGCGCCAGCAGTCAGAGGGAGCAGGGGCTCCCCTACGAGCAGTACTTC
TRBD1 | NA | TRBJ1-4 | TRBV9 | CASSVATGDRAGEKLFF | TGTGCCAGCAGCGTAGCTACTGGGGACAGGGCGGGTGAAAAACTGTTTTTT
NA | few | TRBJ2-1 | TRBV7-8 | CASSAPSGKQFF | TGTGCCAGCAGCGCCCCCAGCGGTAAGCAGTTCTTC
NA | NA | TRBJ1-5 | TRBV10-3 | CAISDRDQQPQHF | TGTGCCATCAGTGACAGGGATCAACAGCCCCAGCATTTT
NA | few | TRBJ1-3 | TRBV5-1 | CASSSTGNSGNTIYF | TGCGCCAGCAGTTCCACAGGGAACTCTGGAAACACCATATATTTT
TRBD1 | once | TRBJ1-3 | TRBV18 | CASSPPTGMGNTIYF | TGTGCCAGCTCACCACCGACAGGGATGGGAAACACCATATATTTT
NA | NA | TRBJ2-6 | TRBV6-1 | CASSEAFGGTGANVLTF | TGTGCCAGCAGTGAAGCGTTTGGAGGAACTGGGGCCAACGTCCTGACTTTC
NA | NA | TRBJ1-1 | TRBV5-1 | CASSPRPGGEFTEAFF | TGCGCCAGCAGCCCCCGCCCCGGGGGGGAGTTTACTGAAGCTTTCTTT